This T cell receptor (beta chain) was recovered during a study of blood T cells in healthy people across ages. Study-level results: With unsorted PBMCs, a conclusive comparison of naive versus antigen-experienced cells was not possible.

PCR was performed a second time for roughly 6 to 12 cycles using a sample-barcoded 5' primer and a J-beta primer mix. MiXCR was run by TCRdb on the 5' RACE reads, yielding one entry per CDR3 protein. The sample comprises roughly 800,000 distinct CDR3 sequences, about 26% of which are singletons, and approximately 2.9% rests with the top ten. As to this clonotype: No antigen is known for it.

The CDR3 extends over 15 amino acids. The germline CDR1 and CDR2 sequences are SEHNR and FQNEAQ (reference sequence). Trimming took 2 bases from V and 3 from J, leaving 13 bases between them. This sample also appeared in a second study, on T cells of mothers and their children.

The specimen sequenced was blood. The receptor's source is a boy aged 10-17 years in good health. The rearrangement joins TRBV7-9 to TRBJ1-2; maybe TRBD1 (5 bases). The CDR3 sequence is CASSLQGVGYYGYTF. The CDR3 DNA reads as TGTGCCAGCAGCTTACAGGGCGTCGGGTACTATGGCTACACCTTC.